These 2 T cell receptor beta chains share one sample of origin, sequenced in a study of OX40 agonist ivuxolimab in advanced cancers. This table comes from immunoSEQ multiplex PCR, and its TCRdb copy is limited to in-frame clones, with some not included. The data contain approximately 73,000 clones, 70% to 90% of them singletons. Sample: CD4+ or CD8+ T cells sorted from blood, taken in a trial of the OX40 agonist ivuxolimab. Receptors originate from an adult with an advanced solid tumor such as melanoma, head and neck, liver or kidney cancer.

This clone was seen more than once but under ten times. The chain links TRBV18 to TRBJ2-5, with D perhaps given as TRBD1 or TRBD2 (5 bases each). The CDR3 totals 15 residues. Germline CDR1 KGHSH, CDR2 LQKENI. The V and J ends lost 8 bases and 4 bases respectively, with 20 bases between them. CDR3 amino acids: CASAIMGREGETQYF. The CDR3 region has the DNA TGTGCCAGCGCAATCATGGGACGGGAAGGAGAGACCCAGTACTTC.

The CDR3 is CASSVGGQTYNEQFF. CDR3 nucleotide sequence: TGTGCCAGCAGCGTAGGGGGACAGACCTACAATGAGCAGTTCTTC. V and J are TRBV9 and TRBJ2-1; 7 bases are a match to TRBD1. V trimming: 0 bases; J trimming: 2 bases; junction bases outside the gene matches: 2. Looked up from germline, CDR1 is SGDLS and CDR2 is YYNGEE. The CDR3 sequence is 15 residues long. The variable domain in full, with the rest retrieved from reference TRBV9 and TRBJ2-1, is DSGVTQTPKHLITATGQRVTLRCSPRSGDLSVYWYQQSLDQGLQFLIQYYNGEERAKGNILERFSAQQFPDLHSELNLSSLELGDSALYFCASSVGGQTYNEQFFGPGTRLTVL.